The clone carrying this T cell receptor beta chain was recorded at least ten times. Described time point: newly diagnosed GD, antithyroid drugs for less than 3 months. RNA isolated from PBMCs was used to make the TCR library. Each patient gave Nine milliliters of EDTA-anticoagulated peripheral blood. Researchers made TCR beta libraries by using iRepertoire HTBI primers and running Arm-PCR on CDR3 regions. One entry per CDR3 protein results from TCRdb running MiXCR on the multiplex PCR reads. The data contain 580,000 or so distinct CDR3 sequences, around 15% of them singletons. The source of the sample is a study of regulatory T cells in long-lasting Graves disease. These data were likewise used in another study, on T cells in Graves' hyperthyroidism and ophthalmopathy. According to that study: The model's output predicted ophthalmopathy at a median of about 6.5 months prior to onset.

This specimen was peripheral blood mononuclear cells (PBMCs), taken at new diagnosis, from a patient treated with antithyroid drugs. The source is a man in his late teens or twenties with Graves disease.

CDR3 loop: CASSQALAPNEQFF. The CDR3 DNA sequence: TGTGCCAGCAGCCAAGCTCTAGCGCCGAATGAGCAGTTCTTC. V is TRBV3-1 and J is TRBJ2-1, with a tentative D call TRBD2 (6 bases). The CDR3 is 14 amino acids. The V gene lost 1 base and the J gene lost 7 bases, with 11 bases spanning the gap. Germline V gene data show CDR1 as LGHDT and CDR2 as YNNKEL (reference sequence).